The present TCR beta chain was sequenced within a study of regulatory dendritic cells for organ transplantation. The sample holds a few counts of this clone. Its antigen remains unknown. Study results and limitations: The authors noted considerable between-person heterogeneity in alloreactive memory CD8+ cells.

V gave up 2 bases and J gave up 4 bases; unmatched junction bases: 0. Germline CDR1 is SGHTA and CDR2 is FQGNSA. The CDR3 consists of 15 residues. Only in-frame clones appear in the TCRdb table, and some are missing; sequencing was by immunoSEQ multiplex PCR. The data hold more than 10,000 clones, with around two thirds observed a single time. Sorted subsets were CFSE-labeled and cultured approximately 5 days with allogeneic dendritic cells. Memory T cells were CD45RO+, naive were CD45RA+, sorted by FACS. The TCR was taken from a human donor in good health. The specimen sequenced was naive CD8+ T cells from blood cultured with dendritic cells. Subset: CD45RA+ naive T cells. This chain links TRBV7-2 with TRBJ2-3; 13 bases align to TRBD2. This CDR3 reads CASSLTSGGADTQYF. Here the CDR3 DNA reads TGTGCCAGCAGCTTAACTAGCGGGGGGGCAGATACGCAGTATTTT.